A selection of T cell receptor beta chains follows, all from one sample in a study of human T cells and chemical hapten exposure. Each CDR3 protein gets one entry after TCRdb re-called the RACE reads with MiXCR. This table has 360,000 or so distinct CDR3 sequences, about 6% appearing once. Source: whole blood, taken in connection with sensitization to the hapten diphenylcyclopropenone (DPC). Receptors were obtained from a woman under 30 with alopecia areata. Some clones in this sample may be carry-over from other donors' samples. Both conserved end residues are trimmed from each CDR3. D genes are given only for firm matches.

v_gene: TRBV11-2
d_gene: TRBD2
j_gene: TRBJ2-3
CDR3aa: ASSSPGTSGVHTDTQY

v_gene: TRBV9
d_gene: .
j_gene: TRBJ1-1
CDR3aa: ASSVVRVYTEAF

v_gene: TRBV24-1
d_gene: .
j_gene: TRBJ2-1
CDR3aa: ATSDPRGDSYNEQF

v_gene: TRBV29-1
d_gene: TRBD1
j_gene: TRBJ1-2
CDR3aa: SVDRGTGYT

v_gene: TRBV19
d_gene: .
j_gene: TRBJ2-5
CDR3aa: ACGDTQETQY

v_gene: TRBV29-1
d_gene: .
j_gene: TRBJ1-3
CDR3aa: SVHKVSSGNTIY

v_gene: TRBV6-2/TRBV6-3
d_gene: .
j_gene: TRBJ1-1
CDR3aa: ASSVGKATAF

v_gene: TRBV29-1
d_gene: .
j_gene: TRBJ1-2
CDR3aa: SVGQLNYGYT

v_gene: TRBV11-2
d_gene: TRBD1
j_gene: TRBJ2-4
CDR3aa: ASSSRSGTGGDALLQIAKNIQY

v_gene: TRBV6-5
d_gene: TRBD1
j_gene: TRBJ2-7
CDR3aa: ASTRQGGGEQY

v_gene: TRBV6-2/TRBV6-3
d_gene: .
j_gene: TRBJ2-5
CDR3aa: ASSYLHQETQY

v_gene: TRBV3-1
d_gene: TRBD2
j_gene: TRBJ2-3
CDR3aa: ASSRGLAASTDTQY

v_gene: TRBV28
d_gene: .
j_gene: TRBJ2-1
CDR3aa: ASSFYAHEQF

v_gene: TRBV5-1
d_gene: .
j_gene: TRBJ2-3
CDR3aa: ASSPGGSDTQY